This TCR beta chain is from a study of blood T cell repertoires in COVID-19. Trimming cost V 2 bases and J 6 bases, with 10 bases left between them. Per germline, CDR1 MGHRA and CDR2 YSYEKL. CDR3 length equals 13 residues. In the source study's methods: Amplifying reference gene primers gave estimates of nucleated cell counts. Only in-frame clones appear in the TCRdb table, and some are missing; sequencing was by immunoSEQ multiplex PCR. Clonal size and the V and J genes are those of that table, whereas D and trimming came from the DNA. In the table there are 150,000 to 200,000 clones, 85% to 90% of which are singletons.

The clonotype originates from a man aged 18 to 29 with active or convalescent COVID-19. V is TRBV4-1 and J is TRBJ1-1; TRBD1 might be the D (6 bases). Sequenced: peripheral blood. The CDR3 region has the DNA TGCGCCAGCAGCCAAATGGGGGGGCCTGAAGCTTTCTTT. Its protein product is CASSQMGGPEAFF.